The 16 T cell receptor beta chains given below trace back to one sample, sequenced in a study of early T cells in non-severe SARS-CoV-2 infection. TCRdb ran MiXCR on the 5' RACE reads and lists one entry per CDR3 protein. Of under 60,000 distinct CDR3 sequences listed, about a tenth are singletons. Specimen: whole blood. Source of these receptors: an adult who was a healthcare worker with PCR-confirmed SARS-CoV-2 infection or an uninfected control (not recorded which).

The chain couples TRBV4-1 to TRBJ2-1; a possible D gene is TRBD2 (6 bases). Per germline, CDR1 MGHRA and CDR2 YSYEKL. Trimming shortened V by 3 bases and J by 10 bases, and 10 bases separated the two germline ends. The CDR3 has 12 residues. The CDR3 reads CASSHGGEEQFF. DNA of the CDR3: TGCGCCAGCAGCCATGGCGGGGAGGAGCAGTTCTTC.

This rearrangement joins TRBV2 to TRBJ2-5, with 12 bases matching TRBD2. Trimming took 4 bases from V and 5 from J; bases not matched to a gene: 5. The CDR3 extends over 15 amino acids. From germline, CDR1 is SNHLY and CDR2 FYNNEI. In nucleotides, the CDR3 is TGTGCCAGCAGTGTACTAGCGGGGGGTCTGGAGACCCAGTACTTC. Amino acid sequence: CASSVLAGGLETQYF.

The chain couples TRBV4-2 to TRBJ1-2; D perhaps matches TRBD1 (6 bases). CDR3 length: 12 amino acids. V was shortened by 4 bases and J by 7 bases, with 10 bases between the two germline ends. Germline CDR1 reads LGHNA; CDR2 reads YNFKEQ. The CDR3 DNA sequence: TGTGCCAGCAGCCGTGGGGGCACTGGCTACACCTTC. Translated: CASSRGGTGYTF.

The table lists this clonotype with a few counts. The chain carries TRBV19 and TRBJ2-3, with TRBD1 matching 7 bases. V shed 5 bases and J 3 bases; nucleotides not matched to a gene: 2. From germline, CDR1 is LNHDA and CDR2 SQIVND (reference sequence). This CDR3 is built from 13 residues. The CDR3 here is CASSRQGTDTQYF. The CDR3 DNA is TGTGCCAGTAGTCGACAGGGAACAGATACGCAGTATTTT.

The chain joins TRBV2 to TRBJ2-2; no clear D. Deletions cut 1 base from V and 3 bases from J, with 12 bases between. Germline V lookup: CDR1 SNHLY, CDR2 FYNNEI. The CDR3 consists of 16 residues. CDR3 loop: CASSEGHLGHTGELFF. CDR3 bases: TGTGCCAGCAGTGAAGGTCATCTCGGGCACACCGGGGAGCTGTTTTTT.

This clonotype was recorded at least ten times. The CDR3 is CAASPEGPGEQYF. CDR3 nucleotide sequence: TGTGCCGCCTCTCCCGAGGGGCCGGGCGAGCAGTACTTC. V gene TRBV10-3 combines with J gene TRBJ2-7; D might be TRBD1 or TRBD2, each matching 5 bases. The CDR3 consists of 13 residues. Germline V CDR1 and CDR2: ENHRY, SYGVKD. V lost 11 bases and J 6 bases, leaving 20 bases between the germline ends.

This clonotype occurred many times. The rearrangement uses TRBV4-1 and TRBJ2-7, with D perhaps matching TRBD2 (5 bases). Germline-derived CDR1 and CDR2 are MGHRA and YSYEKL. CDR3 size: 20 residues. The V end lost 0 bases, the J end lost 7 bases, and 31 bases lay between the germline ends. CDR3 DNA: TGCGCCAGCAGCCAAGATTCCCTAGGGATTGGGGTGAAGTCTAGCTGGGAGCAGTACTTC. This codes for CASSQDSLGIGVKSSWEQYF.

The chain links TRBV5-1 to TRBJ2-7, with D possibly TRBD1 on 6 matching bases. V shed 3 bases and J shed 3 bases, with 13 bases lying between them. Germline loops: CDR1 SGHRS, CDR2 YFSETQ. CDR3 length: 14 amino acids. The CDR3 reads CASSSTGPGYEQYF. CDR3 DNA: TGCGCCAGCAGCTCGACAGGTCCCGGCTACGAGCAGTACTTC.

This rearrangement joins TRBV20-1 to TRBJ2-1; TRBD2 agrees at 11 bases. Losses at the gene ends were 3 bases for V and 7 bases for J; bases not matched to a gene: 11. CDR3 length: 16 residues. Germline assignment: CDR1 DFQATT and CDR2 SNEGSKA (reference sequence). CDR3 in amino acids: CSASLTSGEARNEQFF. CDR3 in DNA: TGCAGTGCTAGTCTGACTAGCGGGGAGGCTAGGAATGAGCAGTTCTTC.

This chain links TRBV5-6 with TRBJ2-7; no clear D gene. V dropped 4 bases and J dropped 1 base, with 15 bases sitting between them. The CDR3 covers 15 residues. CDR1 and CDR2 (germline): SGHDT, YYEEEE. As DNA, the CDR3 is TGTGCCAGCAGCAGCCATCACCGGAATTCCTACGAGCAGTACTTC. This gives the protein CASSSHHRNSYEQYF.

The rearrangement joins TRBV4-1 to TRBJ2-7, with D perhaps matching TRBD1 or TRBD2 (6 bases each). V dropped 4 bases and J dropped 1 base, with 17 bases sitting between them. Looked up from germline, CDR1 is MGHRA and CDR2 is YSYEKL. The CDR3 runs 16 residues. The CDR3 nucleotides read TGCGCCAGCAGCCTTAACTGGGGGGCGGGGTCCTACGAGCAGTACTTC. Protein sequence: CASSLNWGAGSYEQYF.

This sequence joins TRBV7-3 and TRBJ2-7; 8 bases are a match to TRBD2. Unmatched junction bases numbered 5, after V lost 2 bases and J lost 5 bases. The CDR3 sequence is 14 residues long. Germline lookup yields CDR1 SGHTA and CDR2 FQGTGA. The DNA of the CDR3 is TGTGCCAGCAGCTTAGGCGGGGGGCACAACGAGCAGTACTTC. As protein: CASSLGGGHNEQYF.

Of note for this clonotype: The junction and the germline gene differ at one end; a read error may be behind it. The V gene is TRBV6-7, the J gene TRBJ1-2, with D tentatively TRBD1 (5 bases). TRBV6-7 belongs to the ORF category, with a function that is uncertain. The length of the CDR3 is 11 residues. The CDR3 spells CANRRKQVQPF. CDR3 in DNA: TGTGCCAACAGACGCAAACAGGTGCAACCCTTC.

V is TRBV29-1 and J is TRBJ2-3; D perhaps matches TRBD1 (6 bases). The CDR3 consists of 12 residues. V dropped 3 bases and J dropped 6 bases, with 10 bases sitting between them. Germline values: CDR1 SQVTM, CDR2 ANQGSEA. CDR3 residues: CSVEGAEDTQYF. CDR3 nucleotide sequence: TGCAGCGTTGAGGGGGCAGAGGATACGCAGTATTTT.

CDR3 DNA: TGCAGCGTTGTGGTAGATTTGAACATTCAGTACTTC. It codes for CSVVVDLNIQYF. V gene TRBV29-1 combines with J gene TRBJ2-4; D gene uncertain. The germline CDR1 and CDR2 sequences are SQVTM and ANQGSEA. The V gene lost 4 bases and the J gene lost 7 bases, with 11 bases spanning the gap. The CDR3 covers 12 residues.

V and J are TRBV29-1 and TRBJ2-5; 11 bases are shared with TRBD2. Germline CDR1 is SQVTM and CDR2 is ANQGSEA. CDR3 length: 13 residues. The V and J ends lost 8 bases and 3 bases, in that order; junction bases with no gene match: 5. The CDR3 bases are TGCAGCAAAACTAGCGGGGGCGAAGAGACCCAGTACTTC. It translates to CSKTSGGEETQYF. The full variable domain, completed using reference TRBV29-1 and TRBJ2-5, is SAVISQKPSRDICQRGTSLTIQCQVDSQVTMMFWYRQQPGQSLTLIATANQGSEATYESGFVIDKFPISRPNLTFSTLTVSNMSPEDSSIYLCSKTSGGEETQYFGPGTRLLVL.